What follows are 20 T cell receptor beta chains derived from one specimen sequenced in a study of identical twins. TCRdb re-called the 5' RACE reads with MiXCR, one entry per CDR3 protein. The sample holds under 300,000 distinct CDR3 sequences, 11% to 15% seen once. What was sequenced was memory (CD45RO+) T cells sorted from blood. Source of these receptors: a woman between 18 and 30 years old in good health.

The CDR3 DNA sequence: TGTGCCATCAGTGAGGAGGTTAATTCACCCCTCCACTTT. Protein: CAISEEVNSPLHF. The chain links TRBV10-3 to TRBJ1-6; D is undetermined. V lost 2 bases to trimming and J lost 6 bases, with 5 bases between them. The CDR3 sequence is 13 residues long. Germline CDR1 is ENHRY and CDR2 is SYGVKD.

In this sample, this clonotype turned up many times. This rearrangement joins TRBV20-1 to TRBJ2-1; 13 bases are a match to TRBD2. V was pared by 4 bases and J by 7 bases, with 4 bases of the junction left unmatched. CDR1 DFQATT and CDR2 SNEGSKA come from the germline V gene (reference sequence). The CDR3 totals 14 residues. In DNA form, the CDR3 reads TGCAGTGCTAAAGGACTAGCGGGAGCTAATGAGCAGTTCTTC. Its translation: CSAKGLAGANEQFF.

Comment on this clonotype: Possible read error: a much larger clone is one base away. V gene TRBV5-1 combines with J gene TRBJ2-1; the D gene could be TRBD1 or TRBD2 (5 bases each). In germline, CDR1 is SGHRS, CDR2 YFSETQ. The CDR3 is 14 amino acids. The CDR3 region has the DNA TGCGCCAGCAAGGGGCGGGCGGTATACAATGAGGAGTTCTTC. Translating it yields CASKGRAVYNEEFF.

The chain combines TRBV7-8 with TRBJ1-2; D possibly corresponds to TRBD1 (5 bases). V lost 6 bases to trimming and J lost 6 bases, with 11 bases between them. CDR1 and CDR2 (germline): SGHVS, FQNEAQ. The CDR3 loop spans 12 amino acids. The CDR3: CASSRGRDGYTF. The CDR3 region has the DNA TGTGCCAGCAGTAGGGGAAGGGATGGCTACACCTTC.

This clonotype has only a few counts. The gene calls are TRBV7-2 and TRBJ2-7, with 8 bases matching TRBD2. Germline loops: CDR1 SGHTA, CDR2 FQGNSA. V lost 3 bases and J lost 0; bases outside the gene matches: 4. This CDR3 is built from 15 residues. This CDR3 is CASSFSGADSYEQYF. The CDR3 DNA sequence: TGTGCCAGCAGCTTTAGCGGGGCGGACTCCTACGAGCAGTACTTC.

V usage is TRBV2 and J usage is TRBJ1-2, with D possibly TRBD1 on 6 matching bases. V shed 10 bases and J shed 0 bases, with 18 bases lying between them. This CDR3 is 15 amino acids long. The germline V gene has CDR1 SNHLY and CDR2 FYNNEI. Here the CDR3 DNA reads TGTGCCACCTCCAGGCAGGGGCCGACTAACTATGGCTACACCTTC. Translation gives CATSRQGPTNYGYTF.

V and J are TRBV30 and TRBJ1-1; D is possibly TRBD1 (6 bases). CDR1 is GTSNPN, CDR2 SVGIG, per germline (reference sequence). The CDR3 is 13 residues long. Trimming cost V 5 bases and J 0 bases, with 10 bases left between them. The CDR3: CAWWTAMNTEAFF. The CDR3, as DNA: TGTGCCTGGTGGACAGCCATGAACACTGAAGCTTTCTTT.

The sample holds a few counts of this clonotype. The chain joins TRBV7-9 to TRBJ2-7; the D is unclear. V lost 1 base to trimming and J lost 0 bases, with 4 bases between them. Germline V gene sequence: CDR1 SEHNR, CDR2 FQNEAQ (reference sequence). The CDR3 is made up of 13 amino acids. The CDR3 coding sequence is TGTGCCAGCAGCTTAGAAGTCTCCTACGAGCAGTACTTC. As protein: CASSLEVSYEQYF.

This clonotype occurred once. The chain's CDR3 is CASIPRMTTGELFF. CDR3 nucleotide sequence: TGTGCCAGCATCCCCCGGATGACCACCGGGGAGCTGTTTTTT. The genes are TRBV5-8 and TRBJ2-2; D is undetermined. V dropped 6 bases and J dropped 4 bases, with 13 bases sitting between them. Germline-derived CDR1 and CDR2 are SGHTS and YDEGEE. The CDR3 runs 14 residues.

CDR3 loop: CTSSPRTSGMLYEQYF. The CDR3 DNA is TGCACCAGCAGCCCCCGGACTAGCGGGATGCTATACGAGCAGTACTTC. This sequence joins TRBV1 and TRBJ2-7; the table's D call, TRBD2, has no DNA check behind it. TRBV1 is a listed pseudogene. This CDR3 spans 16 amino acids.

The rearrangement joins TRBV5-4 to TRBJ2-5, with D possibly being TRBD2 (7 bases). The CDR3 loop spans 16 amino acids. Trimming pared 4 bases from V and 1 base from J, leaving 17 bases between. The germline gives CDR1 SGHNT, CDR2 YYREEE (reference sequence). CDR3: CASSVDGGGSQETQYF. The CDR3 DNA is TGTGCCAGCAGCGTAGACGGCGGGGGCAGCCAAGAGACCCAGTACTTC.

This clonotype turned up a few times. The V call is TRBV29-1, the J call TRBJ1-2; 7 nucleotides align to TRBD1. The V gene end was trimmed by 3 bases and the J gene end by 4 bases; junction bases not matched to a gene: 8. This CDR3 has 14 residues. The germline V gene encodes CDR1 SQVTM and CDR2 ANQGSEA. CDR3 in DNA: TGCAGCGTTGACCGTGAGGGGGCAGGCTATGGCTACACCTTC. Residues: CSVDREGAGYGYTF. Full variable domain (outside the CDR3, taken from reference TRBV29-1 and TRBJ1-2): SAVISQKPSRDICQRGTSLTIQCQVDSQVTMMFWYRQQPGQSLTLIATANQGSEATYESGFVIDKFPISRPNLTFSTLTVSNMSPEDSSIYLCSVDREGAGYGYTFGSGTRLTVV.

This clonotype occurred a few times. The chain has TRBV18 and TRBJ2-1; 9 bases agree with TRBD2. The CDR3 consists of 17 residues. V was clipped by 3 bases and J by 6 bases; unmatched bases: 12. Germline V gene data show CDR1 as KGHSH and CDR2 as LQKENI. CDR3 sequence reads: CASSPGPGAGGFNEQFF. In DNA form, the CDR3 reads TGTGCCAGCTCACCTGGTCCGGGAGCGGGAGGCTTCAATGAGCAGTTCTTC. The complete variable domain, with remaining parts taken from reference TRBV18 and TRBJ2-1, reads NAGVMQNPRHLVRRRGQEARLRCSPMKGHSHVYWYRQLPEEGLKFMVYLQKENIIDESGMPKERFSAEFPKEGPSILRIQQVVRGDSAAYFCASSPGPGAGGFNEQFFGPGTRLTVL.

This clonotype has a single count. The V call is TRBV6-2 or TRBV6-3, the J call TRBJ1-5, with 9 positions matching TRBD1. The J segment lost 4 bases and the V segment lost 10 bases, leaving 11 bases of the junction unmatched. The V gene's germline CDR1 is MNHEY and CDR2 SVGEGT. The CDR3 runs to 15 residues. The CDR3 DNA is TGTGCCACTACCCTCCTACAGGGGGCTAATCAGCCCCAGCATTTT. It is translated as CATTLLQGANQPQHF.

The chain has TRBV15 and TRBJ2-5; D unresolved. The CDR3 consists of 15 residues. V gave up 1 base and J gave up 3 bases, with 12 bases separating them. In germline, CDR1 is LNHNV, CDR2 YYDKDF (reference sequence). CDR3 residues: CATSRGGQQKETQYF. CDR3 DNA: TGTGCCACCAGCAGAGGTGGGCAGCAGAAAGAGACCCAGTACTTC. Variable domain in full (rest from reference TRBV15 and TRBJ2-5): DAMVIQNPRYQVTQFGKPVTLSCSQTLNHNVMYWYQQKSSQAPKLLFHYYDKDFNNEADTPDNFQSRRPNTSFCFLDIRSPGLGDTAMYLCATSRGGQQKETQYFGPGTRLLVL.

The table lists this clonotype with many counts. The gene calls are TRBV7-7 and TRBJ2-5; perhaps TRBD2 as D (5 bases). Per the germline V gene, CDR1 is SSHAT and CDR2 is FNYEAQ (reference sequence). With 2 bases removed from V and 1 base from J, the gap between germline ends came to 11 bases. The length of the CDR3 is 15 residues. The CDR3 DNA reads TGTGCCAGCAGCTTAAATGCAGGAGGCCAAGAGACCCAGTACTTC. Its translation: CASSLNAGGQETQYF.

This clonotype was seen at least ten times. The V call is TRBV2, the J call TRBJ2-3; 7 bases are a match to TRBD1. J gave up 4 bases and V 7 bases, and 11 bases lay outside the gene matches. Germline CDR1 is SNHLY and CDR2 is FYNNEI. The CDR3 sequence is 15 residues long. The CDR3 loop is CASNGDRVRADTQYF. The CDR3 nucleotides read TGTGCCAGCAACGGAGACAGGGTTCGGGCAGATACGCAGTATTTT.

This chain uses TRBV20-1 with TRBJ2-5, with D hard to call. The CDR3 totals 12 residues. Germline V lookup: CDR1 DFQATT, CDR2 SNEGSKA (reference sequence). The germline V and J ends were trimmed by 6 bases and 5 bases, with 13 bases remaining between them. CDR3 protein: CSALRLTETQYF. The CDR3 nucleotides are TGCAGTGCCCTTAGACTTACGGAGACCCAGTACTTC.

This clonotype occurred many times. The V and J genes are TRBV4-3 and TRBJ2-2, with D uncertain. Germline CDR1 and CDR2: LGHNA and YSLEER. Trimming stripped 1 base from V and 1 base from J, with 7 bases between. The CDR3 loop spans 15 amino acids. For the CDR3, the DNA is TGCGCCAGCAGCCAAGGGTACTTGAACACCGGGGAGCTGTTTTTT. Translating gives CASSQGYLNTGELFF.

This sequence joins TRBV27 and TRBJ2-3, with D unresolved. Germline lookup yields CDR1 MNHEY and CDR2 SMNVEV (reference sequence). Trimming took off 6 bases at V and 0 bases at J, with 7 bases between the two ends. The CDR3 is 13 residues long. CDR3 sequence: CASRIFSTDTQYF. The DNA for the CDR3 is TGTGCCAGCAGGATCTTTAGCACAGATACGCAGTATTTT.